The 27 T cell receptor beta chains in this list originate from one sample, sequenced in a study of T cells in localized non-small cell lung cancer. Clones were sequenced by immunoSEQ multiplex PCR, and TCRdb holds only the in-frame ones, with some missing. The sample has tens of thousands of clones, about 80% seen once. The sequencing used peripheral blood, collected before any cancer treatment. These receptors originate from a man aged 40-75 years with stage I squamous cell lung carcinoma.

The J gene is TRBJ1-2, the V gene TRBV7-9, with D hard to call. Germline V gene lookup returns CDR1 SEHNR and CDR2 FQNEAQ (reference sequence). This CDR3 contains 14 residues. The V and J ends lost 4 bases and 2 bases respectively, with 11 bases between them. The CDR3 loop is CASSSIVGNYGYTF. The CDR3 bases are TGTGCCAGCAGCTCAATAGTGGGAAACTATGGCTACACCTTC.

This sequence joins TRBV30 and TRBJ1-1; D might be TRBD1 (5 bases). The CDR3 covers 13 residues. The germline CDR1 and CDR2 sequences are GTSNPN and SVGIG (reference sequence). Trimming removed 8 bases from V and 6 bases from J, with 19 bases in between. The CDR3 reads CAGESGPGAEAFF. The DNA for the CDR3 is TGTGCCGGGGAATCGGGGCCAGGCGCTGAAGCTTTCTTT.

V usage is TRBV11-2 and J usage is TRBJ2-1; no reliable D call. The CDR3 sequence is 14 residues long. With 5 bases removed from V and 4 bases from J, the gap between germline ends came to 12 bases. Germline V gene lookup returns CDR1 SGHAT and CDR2 FQNNGV. CDR3 in amino acids: CASSPDSTYNEQFF. The CDR3 nucleotides read TGTGCCAGCAGCCCCGACTCCACTTACAATGAGCAGTTCTTC.

This clone was seen just once. This chain links TRBV18 with TRBJ1-1; perhaps TRBD1 as D (5 bases). The CDR3 is 14 residues long. Trimming cost V 3 bases and J 5 bases, with 13 bases left between them. From germline, CDR1 is KGHSH and CDR2 LQKENI. The CDR3 DNA is TGTGCCAGCTCACCGGCGCAGGGAGGGACTGAAGCTTTCTTT. Residues: CASSPAQGGTEAFF.

V is TRBV7-2 and J is TRBJ2-7; TRBD1 aligns across 11 bases. V shed 1 base, J shed 2 bases, and the junction held 4 bases outside the gene matches. The CDR3 is 16 residues long. Germline values: CDR1 SGHTA, CDR2 FQGNSA. CDR3 loop: CASSLGGTGGTYEQYF. The CDR3 nucleotides are TGTGCCAGCAGCTTAGGGGGGACAGGGGGTACCTACGAGCAGTACTTC.

This clone was observed once. The chain uses TRBV4-2 and TRBJ2-7; possibly TRBD1 for D (6 bases). Trimming stripped 0 bases from V and 5 bases from J, with 8 bases between. Germline values: CDR1 LGHNA, CDR2 YNFKEQ. This CDR3 region has 13 residues. In DNA, the CDR3 is TGTGCCAGCAGCCAAGACAGGGGTCACGAGCAGTACTTC. This sequence encodes CASSQDRGHEQYF.

The chain combines TRBV5-4 with TRBJ1-4, with 7 positions matching TRBD1. The CDR3 covers 16 residues. Germline loops: CDR1 SGHNT, CDR2 YYREEE (reference sequence). The trim removed 0 bases at V and 7 bases at J, leaving 9 bases unmatched. CDR3 protein: CASSLGGRGLSEKLFF. In DNA form, the CDR3 reads TGTGCCAGCAGCTTGGGGGGGAGGGGGCTGAGTGAAAAACTGTTTTTT.

V usage is TRBV25-1 and J usage is TRBJ1-5; D is possibly TRBD1 (6 bases). The ends were cut back, 3 bases at V and 7 bases at J, with 16 bases in the middle. The germline V gene has CDR1 MGHDK and CDR2 SYGVNS. The CDR3 has 15 residues. In DNA form, the CDR3 reads TGTGCCAGCAGTGATACTGCCCTTGGACAGCAGCCCCAGCATTTT. This sequence encodes CASSDTALGQQPQHF.

The chain employs TRBV2 and TRBJ2-1; possibly TRBD1 for D (8 bases). This CDR3 is 16 amino acids long. Trimming stripped 3 bases from V and 6 bases from J, with 18 bases between. Germline lookup yields CDR1 SNHLY and CDR2 FYNNEI. The CDR3 reads CASSDPQGGKSNEQFF. The CDR3 region has the DNA TGTGCCAGCAGTGACCCACAGGGGGGGAAATCCAATGAGCAGTTCTTC.

The V and J genes are TRBV10-3 and TRBJ1-1; D is possibly TRBD1 (6 bases). The germline V gene has CDR1 ENHRY and CDR2 SYGVKD. The CDR3 spans 13 residues. Trimming removed 8 bases at V and 1 base at J, with 11 bases between. The CDR3 protein is CAIAVGGNTEAFF. In DNA form, the CDR3 reads TGTGCCATCGCCGTAGGGGGGAACACTGAAGCTTTCTTT.

The V call is TRBV4-3, the J call TRBJ1-6, with no clear D. The CDR3 spans 15 residues. The germline V gene has CDR1 LGHNA and CDR2 YSLEER. The V end lost 0 bases, the J end lost 1 base, and 4 bases lay between the germline ends. The CDR3 nucleotides are TGCGCCAGCAGCCAAGAGGTGTCCTATAATTCACCCCTCCACTTT. Translating gives CASSQEVSYNSPLHF.

DNA for the CDR3: TGTGCCAGTAGTACGATTGGGACTAGCGGGGGTAACGAGCAGTACTTC. Protein sequence: CASSTIGTSGGNEQYF. The J gene is TRBJ2-7, the V gene TRBV19; 14 nucleotides align to TRBD2. V lost 4 bases, J lost 5 bases, and 7 bases stayed unmatched. Per germline, CDR1 LNHDA and CDR2 SQIVND (reference sequence). The length of the CDR3 is 16 residues.

The chain links TRBV7-6 to TRBJ2-6, with a weak D call TRBD1 (5 bases). Germline V gene data show CDR1 as SGHVS and CDR2 as FNYEAQ. Trimming left V 5 bases short and J 0 bases short, with 8 bases between. The CDR3 totals 15 residues. CDR3 sequence reads: CASSKGPSGANVLTF. CDR3 DNA sequence: TGTGCCAGCAGCAAGGGGCCCTCTGGGGCCAACGTCCTGACTTTC.

The genes are TRBV30 and TRBJ1-1; 8 bases are shared with TRBD1. From germline, CDR1 is GTSNPN and CDR2 SVGIG (reference sequence). The CDR3 has 13 residues. Trimming took 0 bases from V and 6 from J; bases not matched to a gene: 3. Here the CDR3 reads CAWSVTGAPEAFF. The CDR3 nucleotides read TGTGCCTGGAGTGTGACAGGGGCCCCTGAAGCTTTCTTT.

The V and J genes are TRBV6-1 and TRBJ1-6; TRBD1 agrees at 8 bases. The CDR3 totals 14 residues. J was trimmed by 10 bases and V by 5 bases; bases with no gene match: 7. Germline CDR1 is MNHNS and CDR2 is SASEGT. The CDR3 sequence is CASSWTGKESPLHF. CDR3 nucleotides: TGTGCCAGCAGTTGGACAGGGAAGGAGTCACCCCTCCACTTT.

V is TRBV2 and J is TRBJ1-1; D is unresolved. Germline lookup yields CDR1 SNHLY and CDR2 FYNNEI. The length of the CDR3 is 13 residues. Trimming removed 6 bases at V and 3 bases at J, with 11 bases between. The CDR3 spells CASRWSDDTEAFF. The DNA of the CDR3 is TGTGCCAGCAGGTGGTCGGATGACACTGAAGCTTTCTTT.

The rearrangement links TRBV19 to TRBJ1-3, with unresolved D. Trimming took 7 bases from V and 0 from J, leaving 10 bases between them. Germline V gene data show CDR1 as LNHDA and CDR2 as SQIVND (reference sequence). This CDR3 spans 14 amino acids. The CDR3 DNA follows: TGTGCCAGTAATCCGGGAGGCTCTGGAAACACCATATATTTT. Amino acid sequence: CASNPGGSGNTIYF.

The chain carries TRBV5-8 and TRBJ1-6; D ambiguous. This CDR3 has 15 amino acids. The V gene's germline CDR1 is SGHTS and CDR2 YDEGEE. With 0 bases removed from V and 10 bases from J, the gap between germline ends came to 14 bases. This chain's CDR3 is CASSLESGPTSPLHF. CDR3 bases: TGTGCCAGCAGCTTGGAGTCCGGACCTACATCACCCCTCCACTTT.

The chain links TRBV11-2 to TRBJ1-4, with D perhaps TRBD1 (6 bases). Germline values: CDR1 SGHAT, CDR2 FQNNGV. Between the trimmed V and J ends, which lost 5 bases and 3 bases, there was a span of 13 bases. The CDR3 has 15 residues. CDR3 amino acids: CASSQNTGSNEKLFF. The CDR3 DNA is TGTGCCAGCAGCCAAAATACAGGGTCTAATGAAAAACTGTTTTTT.

This clone came up once. This chain uses TRBV4-1 with TRBJ1-2, with 7 positions matching TRBD1. This CDR3 spans 14 amino acids. Trimming removed 0 bases from V and 8 bases from J; junction bases left unmatched: 6. CDR1 MGHRA and CDR2 YSYEKL come from the germline V gene. CDR3: CASSQDAAGGGYTF. CDR3 nucleotide sequence: TGCGCCAGCAGCCAAGATGCGGCAGGGGGGGGCTACACCTTC.

The gene calls are TRBV7-9 and TRBJ2-4; the match to TRBD1 covers 7 bases. This CDR3 spans 15 amino acids. With V trimmed by 6 bases and J by 7 bases, 12 bases remained unmatched. Germline assignment: CDR1 SEHNR and CDR2 FQNEAQ (reference sequence). The CDR3 coding sequence is TGTGCCAGCAGTCCATGGGAGTTAGGGGGCAACATTCAGTACTTC. Translated: CASSPWELGGNIQYF.

This sequence joins TRBV7-3 and TRBJ2-1; D may be TRBD1 (5 bases). V was trimmed by 3 bases and J by 2 bases, leaving 8 bases between them. Germline CDR1 reads SGHTA; CDR2 reads FQGTGA. CDR3 length: 14 residues. The DNA for the CDR3 is TGTGCCAGCAGCTTCTCAGGGACCTACAATGAGCAGTTCTTC. It encodes CASSFSGTYNEQFF. The complete variable domain, with remaining parts taken from reference TRBV7-3 and TRBJ2-1, reads GAGVSQTPSNKVTEKGKYVELRCDPISGHTALYWYRQSLGQGPEFLIYFQGTGAADDSGLPNDRFFAVRPEGSVSTLKIQRTERGDSAVYLCASSFSGTYNEQFFGPGTRLTVL.

The V gene is TRBV29-1, the J gene TRBJ1-1, with D tentatively TRBD1 (6 bases). The germline V gene encodes CDR1 SQVTM and CDR2 ANQGSEA. Trimming removed 4 bases from V and 0 bases from J, with 9 bases in between. CDR3 length: 13 residues. CDR3 sequence: CSVGTAMNTEAFF. The CDR3, as DNA: TGCAGCGTTGGGACAGCCATGAACACTGAAGCTTTCTTT.

The chain combines TRBV2 with TRBJ2-7; tentatively, D is TRBD2 (5 bases). The CDR3 spans 14 residues. V was trimmed by 6 bases and J by 1 base, leaving 13 bases between them. Germline loops: CDR1 SNHLY, CDR2 FYNNEI. CDR3 DNA: TGTGCCAGCAGAGAGTCTGGGAGTTCCTACGAGCAGTACTTC. Residues: CASRESGSSYEQYF.

The count of this clone is one. This chain uses TRBV7-9 with TRBJ2-7, with D tentatively TRBD1 or TRBD2 (6 bases each). This CDR3 is built from 14 residues. CDR1 is SEHNR, CDR2 FQNEAQ, per germline (reference sequence). Trimming removed 1 base at V and 7 bases at J, with 14 bases between. CDR3 DNA sequence: TGTGCCAGCAGCTTAGGTCCGGGGGCCGGGGAGCAGTACTTC. This translates into CASSLGPGAGEQYF.

V is TRBV6-1 and J is TRBJ1-5; a possible D gene is TRBD1 (5 bases). The CDR3 consists of 13 residues. Germline CDR1 is MNHNS and CDR2 is SASEGT. Trimming took 7 bases from V and 4 from J, leaving 11 bases between them. The CDR3 here is CASIGTGNQPQHF. CDR3 in DNA: TGTGCCAGCATCGGGACCGGGAATCAGCCCCAGCATTTT.

The sample holds one count of this clone. The chain carries TRBV12-5 and TRBJ2-5, with D unresolved. From germline, CDR1 is LGHNT and CDR2 FRNRAP. This CDR3 region has 11 residues. The V gene lost 3 bases and the J gene lost 4 bases, with 3 bases spanning the gap. CDR3 in DNA: TGTGCTAGTGGTTTTGGAGAGACCCAGTACTTC. Residues: CASGFGETQYF.